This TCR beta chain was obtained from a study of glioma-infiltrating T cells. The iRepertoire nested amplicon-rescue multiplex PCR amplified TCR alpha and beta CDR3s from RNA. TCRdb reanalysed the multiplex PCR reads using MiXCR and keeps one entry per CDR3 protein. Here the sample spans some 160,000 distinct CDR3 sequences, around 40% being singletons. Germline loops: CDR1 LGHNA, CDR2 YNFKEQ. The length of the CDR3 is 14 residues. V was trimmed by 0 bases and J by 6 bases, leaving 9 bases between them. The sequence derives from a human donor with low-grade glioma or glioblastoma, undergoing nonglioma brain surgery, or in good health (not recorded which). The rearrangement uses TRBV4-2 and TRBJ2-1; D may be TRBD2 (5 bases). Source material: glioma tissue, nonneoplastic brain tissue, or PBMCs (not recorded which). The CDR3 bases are TGTGCCAGCAGCCAAGACTCCGCGGGCAATGAGCAGTTCTTC. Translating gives CASSQDSAGNEQFF.